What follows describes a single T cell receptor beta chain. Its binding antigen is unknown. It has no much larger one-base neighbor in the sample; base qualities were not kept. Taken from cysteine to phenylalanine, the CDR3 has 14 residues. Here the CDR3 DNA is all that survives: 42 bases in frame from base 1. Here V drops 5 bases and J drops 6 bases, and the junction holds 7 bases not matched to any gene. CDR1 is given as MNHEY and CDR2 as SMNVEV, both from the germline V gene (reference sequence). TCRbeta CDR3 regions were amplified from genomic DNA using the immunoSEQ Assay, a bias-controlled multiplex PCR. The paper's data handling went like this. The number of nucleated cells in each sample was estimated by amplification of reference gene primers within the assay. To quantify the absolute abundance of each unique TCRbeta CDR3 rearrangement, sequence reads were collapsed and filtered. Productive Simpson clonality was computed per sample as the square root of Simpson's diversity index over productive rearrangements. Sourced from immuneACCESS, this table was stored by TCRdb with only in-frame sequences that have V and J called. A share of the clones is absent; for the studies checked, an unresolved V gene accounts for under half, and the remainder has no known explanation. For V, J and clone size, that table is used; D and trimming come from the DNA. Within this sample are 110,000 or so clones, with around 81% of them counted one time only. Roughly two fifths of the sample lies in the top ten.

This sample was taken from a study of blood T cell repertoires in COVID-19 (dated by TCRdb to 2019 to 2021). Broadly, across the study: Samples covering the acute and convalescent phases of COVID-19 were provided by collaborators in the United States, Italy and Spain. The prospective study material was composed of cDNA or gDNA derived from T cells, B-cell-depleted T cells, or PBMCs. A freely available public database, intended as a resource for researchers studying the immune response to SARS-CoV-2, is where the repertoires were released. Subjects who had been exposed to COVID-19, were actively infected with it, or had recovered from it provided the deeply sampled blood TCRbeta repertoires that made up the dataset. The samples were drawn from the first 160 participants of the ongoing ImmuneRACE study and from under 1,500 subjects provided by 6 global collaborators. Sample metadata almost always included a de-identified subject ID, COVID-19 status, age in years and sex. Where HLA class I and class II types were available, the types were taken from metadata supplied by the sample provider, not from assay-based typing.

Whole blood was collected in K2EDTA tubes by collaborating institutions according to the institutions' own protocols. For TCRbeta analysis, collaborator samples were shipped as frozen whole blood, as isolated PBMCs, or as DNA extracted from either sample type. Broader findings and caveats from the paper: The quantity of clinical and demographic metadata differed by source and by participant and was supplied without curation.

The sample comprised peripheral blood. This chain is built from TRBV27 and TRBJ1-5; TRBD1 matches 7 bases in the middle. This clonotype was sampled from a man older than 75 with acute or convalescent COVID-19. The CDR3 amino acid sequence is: CASSPGGWGQPQHF. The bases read TGTGCCAGCAGTCCAGGGGGGTGGGGTCAGCCCCAGCATTTT.